The next 24 T cell receptor beta chains were all read from a single sample in a study of T cells after yellow fever vaccination. In TCRdb, the 5' RACE reads were re-called with MiXCR into one record per CDR3 protein. The table includes around 150,000 distinct CDR3 sequences, approximately 6.8% detected once. The specimen comprised CD4+ T cells sorted from PBMCs, sampled around 5 days after the first yellow fever vaccination. The receptors were gathered from a man in his late teens or twenties who received the YFV17D yellow fever vaccine.

This clonotype was recorded at least ten times. V is TRBV27 and J is TRBJ2-2; D remains ambiguous. CDR1 is MNHEY, CDR2 SMNVEV, per germline (reference sequence). V was trimmed by 7 bases and J by 0 bases, leaving 6 bases between them. The CDR3 is 13 residues long. The CDR3 region is CASMGSNTGELFF. CDR3 sequence (DNA): TGTGCCAGCATGGGGTCGAACACCGGGGAGCTGTTTTTT.

The J gene is TRBJ2-7, the V gene TRBV19; D possibly corresponds to TRBD1 (6 bases). The CDR3 is made up of 13 amino acids. The V end was cut by 5 bases, the J end by 5 bases, with 13 bases between. Germline V CDR1 and CDR2: LNHDA, SQIVND (reference sequence). Here the CDR3 reads CASSARGQNEQYF. The CDR3 region has the DNA TGTGCCAGTAGTGCCAGGGGCCAGAACGAGCAGTACTTC.

This clonotype was recorded many times. The gene calls are TRBV12-3 or TRBV12-4 and TRBJ1-5; D remains unclear. Trimming removed 11 bases from V and 3 bases from J, with 5 bases in between. This CDR3 has 10 amino acids. The CDR3 sequence: CAGVNQPQHF. CDR3 bases: TGTGCCGGCGTCAATCAGCCCCAGCATTTT.

Remarks on this clonotype: A much larger clone sits a single nucleotide away, making a read error possible. The chain employs TRBV15 and TRBJ2-3, with D perhaps assigned TRBD1 or TRBD2 (5 bases each). Trimming took off 7 bases at V and 2 bases at J, with 16 bases between the two ends. The V gene's germline CDR1 is LNHNV and CDR2 YYDKDF (reference sequence). The CDR3 totals 15 residues. The DNA of the CDR3 is TGTGCCACCATCGCCGGGACCTACTACACAGATACGCAGTATTTT. Translation gives CATIAGTYYTDTQYF.

This clonotype was seen at least ten times. The gene calls are TRBV7-2 and TRBJ1-4, with D perhaps TRBD1 (6 bases). CDR1 is SGHTA and CDR2 is FQGNSA in the germline V gene. This CDR3 is built from 14 residues. Between the trimmed V and J ends, which lost 5 bases and 3 bases, there was a span of 10 bases. CDR3 amino acids: CASSADSSNEKLFF. In nucleotides, the CDR3 is TGTGCCAGCAGCGCGGACAGCTCTAATGAAAAACTGTTTTTT.

There are many counts of this clonotype. V usage is TRBV12-3 or TRBV12-4 and J usage is TRBJ2-3; 7 nucleotides align to TRBD1. V lost 6 bases and J lost 0; bases outside the gene matches: 3. The length of the CDR3 is 14 residues. The CDR3 DNA reads TGTGCCAGCAGAGTGACAGGGAGCACAGATACGCAGTATTTT. It translates to CASRVTGSTDTQYF.

Many counts were recorded for this clonotype. V gene TRBV20-1 combines with J gene TRBJ2-5; the D is unclear. Germline values: CDR1 DFQATT, CDR2 SNEGSKA (reference sequence). Trimming took off 6 bases at V and 0 bases at J, with 5 bases between the two ends. The CDR3 loop spans 11 amino acids. CDR3 sequence (DNA): TGCAGTGCGCCCGACCAAGAGACCCAGTACTTC. It is translated as CSAPDQETQYF.

The CDR3 DNA sequence: TGCAGTGCCGCTTCCCCGGGGGTCTCCTACGAGCAGTACGTC. This encodes CSAASPGVSYEQYV. V usage is TRBV20-1 and J usage is TRBJ2-7, with TRBD2 as a possible D gene (6 bases). Trimming removed 6 bases at V and 0 bases at J, with 15 bases between. The CDR3 length is 14 residues. The germline V gene encodes CDR1 DFQATT and CDR2 SNEGSKA (reference sequence).

The rearrangement uses TRBV12-3 or TRBV12-4 and TRBJ1-1, with 8 bases identical to TRBD1. The CDR3 runs to 14 residues. V shed 6 bases, J shed 2 bases, and the junction held 5 bases outside the gene matches. The CDR3 sequence is CASSKDRDNTEAFF. The CDR3 nucleotides are TGTGCCAGCAGCAAGGACAGGGATAACACTGAAGCTTTCTTT.

This clonotype was counted ten times or more. V and J are TRBV29-1 and TRBJ1-5, with D possibly being TRBD1 (5 bases). This CDR3 has 12 residues. V shed 6 bases and J shed 3 bases, with 9 bases lying between them. Germline lookup yields CDR1 SQVTM and CDR2 ANQGSEA. CDR3 sequence (DNA): TGCAGCGTACAGGAGCCCAATCAGCCCCAGCATTTT. Translated, it gives CSVQEPNQPQHF. Together with reference TRBV29-1 and TRBJ1-5, the CDR3 gives the full variable domain: SAVISQKPSRDICQRGTSLTIQCQVDSQVTMMFWYRQQPGQSLTLIATANQGSEATYESGFVIDKFPISRPNLTFSTLTVSNMSPEDSSIYLCSVQEPNQPQHFGDGTRLSIL.

The table lists this clonotype with many counts. The chain couples TRBV7-2 to TRBJ2-5, with TRBD1 identical over 9 bases. The germline CDR1 and CDR2 sequences are SGHTA and FQGNSA. Trimming removed 5 bases from V and 5 bases from J; junction bases left unmatched: 12. The CDR3 is 16 amino acids. The CDR3 spells CASSRGTGYQGETQYF. In nucleotides, the CDR3 is TGTGCCAGCAGCAGAGGGACAGGGTATCAGGGTGAGACCCAGTACTTC.

This clonotype was detected ten times or more. The V gene is TRBV7-9, the J gene TRBJ2-2, with 8 bases fitting TRBD1. Trimming at V came to 3 bases and at J to 7 bases, leaving 4 bases not matched to a gene. The germline V gene has CDR1 SEHNR and CDR2 FQNEAQ (reference sequence). CDR3 length equals 14 residues. Here the CDR3 DNA reads TGTGCCAGCAGCTTGGACAGGGCCGGCGGGGAGCTGTTTTTT. This translates into CASSLDRAGGELFF.

This clonotype was seen many times. The rearrangement uses TRBV2 and TRBJ2-1; weak D call: TRBD1 (5 bases). Looked up from germline, CDR1 is SNHLY and CDR2 is FYNNEI. This CDR3 spans 16 amino acids. The germline V and J ends were trimmed by 8 bases and 6 bases, with 23 bases remaining between them. CDR3 residues: CASGGIQGLLVNEQFF. CDR3 in DNA: TGTGCCAGCGGCGGCATCCAGGGTCTTCTGGTCAATGAGCAGTTCTTC.

This clonotype was recorded a few times. V usage is TRBV12-3 or TRBV12-4 and J usage is TRBJ1-1; TRBD1 is a possible D gene (6 bases). The V end lost 5 bases, the J end lost 2 bases, and 15 bases lay between the germline ends. The CDR3 sequence is 15 residues long. The CDR3 is CASSHDTGHNTEAFF. The CDR3 DNA follows: TGTGCCAGCAGTCACGACACGGGACACAACACTGAAGCTTTCTTT.

This clonotype appeared many times. The CDR3 protein is CASSPEVRSYNEQFF. The CDR3 DNA reads TGCGCCAGCAGCCCGGAGGTTCGGTCCTACAATGAGCAGTTCTTC. The rearrangement joins TRBV5-1 to TRBJ2-1; a weak D match, TRBD2 (5 bases). This CDR3 region has 15 residues. Per germline, CDR1 SGHRS and CDR2 YFSETQ. The V end lost 4 bases, the J end lost 1 base, and 12 bases lay between the germline ends.

The table lists this clonotype with a few counts. The rearrangement joins TRBV10-3 to TRBJ2-3; 8 bases agree with TRBD2. Losses at the gene ends were 4 bases for V and 4 bases for J; bases not matched to a gene: 7. The length of the CDR3 is 15 residues. The germline gives CDR1 ENHRY, CDR2 SYGVKD. CDR3 DNA sequence: TGTGCCATCAGTGCTCTGGCGGGGGGTTCAGATACGCAGTATTTT. This translates into CAISALAGGSDTQYF.

This clonotype was seen many times. V is TRBV28 and J is TRBJ2-5, with unresolved D. This CDR3 is 11 amino acids long. Germline values: CDR1 MDHEN, CDR2 SYDVKM. The V end was cut by 6 bases, the J end by 4 bases, with 6 bases between. Here the CDR3 DNA reads TGTGCCAGCAGCCCCCTAGAGACCCAGTACTTC. As protein: CASSPLETQYF.

This sequence joins TRBV27 and TRBJ1-6; D ambiguous. Germline V gene sequence: CDR1 MNHEY, CDR2 SMNVEV (reference sequence). The CDR3 extends over 15 amino acids. With 1 base removed from V and 6 bases from J, the gap between germline ends came to 10 bases. The CDR3 loop is CASSLLGFSNSPLHF. The CDR3 bases are TGTGCCAGCAGTTTATTGGGGTTCTCTAATTCACCCCTCCACTTT.

This clonotype was picked up a small number of times. This chain joins TRBV15 and TRBJ2-3, with D possibly being TRBD2 (5 bases). With 5 bases removed from V and 4 bases from J, the gap between germline ends came to 19 bases. Germline assignment: CDR1 LNHNV and CDR2 YYDKDF (reference sequence). CDR3 size: 16 residues. The CDR3 DNA follows: TGTGCCACCAGCGCTAGGAGCGGCCTCCGGGCAGATACGCAGTATTTT. Amino acid sequence: CATSARSGLRADTQYF.

This clonotype has only a few counts. V usage is TRBV5-4 and J usage is TRBJ2-7; 9 nucleotides agree with TRBD1. The trim removed 4 bases at V and 7 bases at J, leaving 9 bases unmatched. This CDR3 has 14 residues. Germline CDR1 is SGHNT and CDR2 is YYREEE (reference sequence). Here the CDR3 reads CASSPDRGGREQYV. The CDR3, as DNA: TGTGCCAGCAGCCCGGACAGGGGAGGGAGAGAGCAGTACGTC.

In its sample, this clonotype was seen many times. As the CDR3 is not closed by the conserved phenylalanine or tryptophan, this likely results from a read error. Because the CDR3's place on the DNA is in doubt, the DNA is left out and the CDR3 is given as listed by TCRdb. The V and J genes are TRBV28 and TRBJ2-7; the D call in the table, TRBD1, was not verified against the DNA. From its first to its last residue, the CDR3 has 13 amino acids. CDR1 and CDR2 (germline): MDHEN, SYDVKM. CDR3 loop: CASSPGQGGRGII.

The sample holds a few counts of this clonotype. A much larger clone differs from this one at a single base, so this may be a read error. V gene TRBV7-8 combines with J gene TRBJ2-6; no reliable D call. V lost 0 bases and J lost 3, with 3 bases in between. This CDR3 is built from 14 residues. Germline V gene lookup returns CDR1 SGHVS and CDR2 FQNEAQ. Written as DNA, the CDR3 is TGTGCCAGCAGCTTAGCGATTGGGGCCAACGTCCTGACTTTC. The encoded protein is CASSLAIGANVLTF. The full variable domain, in which reference TRBV7-8 and TRBJ2-6 provide the parts outside the CDR3, is GAGVSQSPRYKVAKRGQDVALRCDPISGHVSLFWYQQALGQGPEFLTYFQNEAQLDKSGLPSDRFFAERPEGSVSTLKIQRTQQEDSAVYLCASSLAIGANVLTFGAGSRLTVL.

This clonotype was seen only a few times. The chain links TRBV11-2 to TRBJ1-3; D is perhaps TRBD1 (6 bases). V gave up 6 bases and J gave up 0 bases, with 12 bases separating them. The germline gives CDR1 SGHAT, CDR2 FQNNGV. CDR3 length: 15 amino acids. CDR3 region: CASRLTGSSGNTIYF. The CDR3 nucleotides are TGTGCCAGCAGACTTACAGGGAGCTCTGGAAACACCATATATTTT.

This clonotype has only a few counts. The chain couples TRBV20-1 to TRBJ2-1; maybe TRBD1 (6 bases). With 3 bases removed from V and 7 bases from J, the gap between germline ends came to 19 bases. The CDR3 contains 15 residues. Germline V CDR1 and CDR2: DFQATT, SNEGSKA (reference sequence). The CDR3 DNA follows: TGCAGTGCTAGCGCGGGCAGGGGTCCGGGGAATGAGCAGTTCTTC. It specifies CSASAGRGPGNEQFF.